The 25 T cell receptor beta chains in this list originate from one sample, sequenced in a study of blood T cell repertoires in COVID-19. This table comes from immunoSEQ multiplex PCR, and its TCRdb copy is limited to in-frame clones, with some not included. The table has 220,000 or so clones, approximately 84% seen once. Input material: peripheral blood. The receptors shown here come from an elderly woman with acute or convalescent COVID-19.

CDR3 sequence reads: CAILRSGSLNTEAFF. The CDR3 DNA is TGTGCCATCCTTCGATCGGGGAGCCTGAACACTGAAGCTTTCTTT. The chain has TRBV28 and TRBJ1-1; D unclear. The V gene lost 10 bases and the J gene lost 0 bases, with 18 bases spanning the gap. CDR3 length: 15 residues. Germline-derived CDR1 and CDR2 are MDHEN and SYDVKM.

This chain connects TRBV6-5 to TRBJ2-1; 8 positions agree with TRBD1. This CDR3 is built from 15 residues. V trimming: 5 bases; J trimming: 7 bases; junction bases outside the gene matches: 10. The germline CDR1 and CDR2 sequences are MNHEY and SVGAGI. The CDR3 loop is CASSQQGAGLNEQFF. CDR3 coding DNA: TGTGCCAGCAGTCAGCAGGGGGCCGGGTTGAATGAGCAGTTCTTC.

This chain links TRBV18 with TRBJ1-3; weak D call: TRBD1 (5 bases). Trimming removed 3 bases from V and 0 bases from J, with 12 bases in between. Germline V gives CDR1 KGHSH, CDR2 LQKENI. The CDR3 totals 16 residues. CDR3 in amino acids: CASSPVDSHSGNTIYF. CDR3 bases: TGTGCCAGCTCACCCGTCGACAGTCACTCTGGAAACACCATATATTTT.

This clone was seen once. J is TRBJ1-2 and V is TRBV9; D unclear. The V end lost 0 bases, the J end lost 3 bases, and 12 bases lay between the germline ends. The germline V gene encodes CDR1 SGDLS and CDR2 YYNGEE. The length of the CDR3 is 15 residues. CDR3 nucleotides: TGTGCCAGCAGCGTAGGGGCGGGGAGGGACTATGGCTACACCTTC. Its translation is CASSVGAGRDYGYTF.

This rearrangement joins TRBV6-5 to TRBJ1-2; 7 bases align to TRBD1. The CDR3 loop spans 12 amino acids. V shed 5 bases, J shed 6 bases, and the junction held 3 bases outside the gene matches. CDR1 and CDR2 from the germline V gene are MNHEY and SVGAGI. CDR3 amino acids: CASSPRGDGYTF. In DNA, the CDR3 is TGTGCCAGCAGTCCCAGGGGGGATGGCTACACCTTC.

As to this clone: At the DNA level, this CDR3 is encoded by other sequences in the same sample as well. V is TRBV6-1 and J is TRBJ1-3; D gene uncertain. Germline CDR1 is MNHNS and CDR2 is SASEGT. This CDR3 comprises 15 residues. Trimming cost V 1 base and J 4 bases, with 11 bases left between them. CDR3 coding DNA: TGTGCCAGCAGTGAAGGTCGGGGTTCGGGAAACACCATATATTTT. Amino acids: CASSEGRGSGNTIYF.

This chain uses TRBV5-1 with TRBJ1-4; 7 bases are a match to TRBD1. The CDR3 extends over 16 amino acids. After removal of 5 bases from V and 0 bases from J, the junction contained 7 bases not matched to a gene. Germline assignment: CDR1 SGHRS and CDR2 YFSETQ. CDR3 amino acids: CASSLIGQATNEKLFF. The CDR3 coding sequence is TGCGCCAGCAGTCTTATCGGACAGGCAACTAATGAAAAACTGTTTTTT.

This clone was detected a few times. The chain uses TRBV28 and TRBJ1-1, with 9 bases identical to TRBD1. Germline trimming cut 5 bases from V and 1 base from J; bases unmatched to any gene: 8. Germline lookup yields CDR1 MDHEN and CDR2 SYDVKM. The CDR3 spans 16 residues. The CDR3 is CASSGTGLSSNTEAFF. CDR3 coding DNA: TGTGCCAGCAGTGGGACAGGGCTATCCTCGAACACTGAAGCTTTCTTT.

The V and J genes are TRBV5-1 and TRBJ1-1, with no clear D. The germline V gene encodes CDR1 SGHRS and CDR2 YFSETQ. The ends were cut back, 0 bases at V and 2 bases at J, with 8 bases in the middle. The CDR3 runs to 14 residues. The CDR3 nucleotides read TGCGCCAGCAGCTTGGCCACGGGAAACACTGAAGCTTTCTTT. Translating gives CASSLATGNTEAFF. Based on the CDR3 plus reference TRBV5-1 and TRBJ1-1, the full variable domain is KAGVTQTPRYLIKTRGQQVTLSCSPISGHRSVSWYQQTPGQGLQFLFEYFSETQRNKGNFPGRFSGRQFSNSRSEMNVSTLELGDSALYLCASSLATGNTEAFFGQGTRLTVV.

This chain uses TRBV6-2 or TRBV6-3 with TRBJ2-1; 7 nucleotides match TRBD2. Germline loops: CDR1 MNHEY, CDR2 SVGEGT. The CDR3 has 16 residues. V lost 0 bases to trimming and J lost 5 bases; unmatched junction nucleotides: 7. CDR3 sequence reads: CASSYSVSGANNEQFF. The DNA of the CDR3 is TGTGCCAGCAGTTACTCGGTGAGCGGGGCCAACAATGAGCAGTTCTTC.

This chain joins TRBV7-8 and TRBJ2-1; possibly TRBD1 for D (6 bases). The CDR3 covers 15 residues. Trimming shortened V by 5 bases and J by 3 bases, and 14 bases separated the two germline ends. Germline values: CDR1 SGHVS, CDR2 FQNEAQ. DNA of the CDR3: TGTGCCAGCAGCAAACCCGGGACAAACTACAATGAGCAGTTCTTC. The encoded protein is CASSKPGTNYNEQFF.

The rearrangement joins TRBV29-1 to TRBJ2-7; D possibly corresponds to TRBD1 (6 bases). Per the germline V gene, CDR1 is SQVTM and CDR2 is ANQGSEA. This CDR3 comprises 12 residues. Between the trimmed V and J ends, which lost 3 bases and 5 bases, there was a span of 11 bases. The CDR3 here is CSVEGATNEQYF. For the CDR3, the DNA is TGCAGCGTTGAGGGGGCGACTAACGAGCAGTACTTC.

V usage is TRBV19 and J usage is TRBJ1-1; D is unresolved. Per the germline V gene, CDR1 is LNHDA and CDR2 is SQIVND (reference sequence). V was pared by 3 bases and J by 6 bases, with 14 bases between. This CDR3 comprises 14 residues. The CDR3 reads CASSMRWERPEAFF. CDR3 sequence (DNA): TGTGCCAGTAGTATGAGGTGGGAGCGACCTGAAGCTTTCTTT.

The chain carries TRBV10-3 and TRBJ1-1; D is perhaps TRBD1 (6 bases). Germline CDR1 is ENHRY and CDR2 is SYGVKD. V lost 6 bases to trimming and J lost 4 bases, with 9 bases between them. This CDR3 is 12 amino acids long. CDR3 in amino acids: CAISAGVTEAFF. For the CDR3, the DNA is TGTGCCATCAGCGCAGGGGTCACTGAAGCTTTCTTT.

This chain uses TRBV3-1 (or the pseudogene TRBV3-2) with TRBJ1-2; D not resolved. The CDR3 totals 14 residues. V was cut by 1 base and J by 9 bases, with 15 bases left in between. CDR1 is LGHDT, CDR2 YNNKEL, per germline (reference sequence). The CDR3 nucleotides are TGTGCCAGCAGCCAAGCTGACGTGGGAGGACGCTACACCTTC. Amino acids: CASSQADVGGRYTF.

The chain has TRBV28 and TRBJ1-2; TRBD1 might be the D (5 bases). V lost 11 bases and J 2 bases, leaving 18 bases between the germline ends. CDR3 length equals 14 residues. The germline gives CDR1 MDHEN, CDR2 SYDVKM. The CDR3 reads CAARPFAGNYGYTF. The CDR3 DNA sequence: TGTGCCGCCAGGCCGTTTGCAGGGAACTATGGCTACACCTTC.

This chain uses TRBV10-3 with TRBJ1-2; D unresolved. CDR1 ENHRY and CDR2 SYGVKD come from the germline V gene. The CDR3 has 14 residues. V was clipped by 7 bases and J by 6 bases, with 18 bases between them. In DNA, the CDR3 is TGTGCCATCACCCCAAACCCCCGGGTTAATGGCTACACCTTC. This codes for CAITPNPRVNGYTF.

This clone was observed once. The chain has TRBV5-5 and TRBJ1-5, with 9 bases that match TRBD1. This CDR3 is 15 amino acids long. Trimming at V came to 1 base and at J to 4 bases, leaving 3 bases not matched to a gene. Germline-derived CDR1 and CDR2 are SGHKS and YYEKEE (reference sequence). The CDR3 protein is CASSLRDRENQPQHF. The CDR3, as DNA: TGTGCCAGCAGCTTGCGGGACAGGGAAAATCAGCCCCAGCATTTT.

This clone has a handful of counts. This chain links TRBV6-2 or TRBV6-3 with TRBJ2-3; D possibly corresponds to TRBD1 (6 bases). Germline V gene lookup returns CDR1 MNHEY and CDR2 SVGEGT. CDR3 length: 13 amino acids. Trimming removed 3 bases from V and 6 bases from J, with 10 bases in between. The CDR3 region is CASSYTGLDTQYF. CDR3 coding DNA: TGTGCCAGCAGTTATACAGGGTTGGATACGCAGTATTTT.

This clone was observed once. The chain joins TRBV9 to TRBJ2-7; TRBD2 matches at 13 bases. Unmatched junction bases numbered 5, after V lost 4 bases and J lost 4 bases. This CDR3 region has 15 residues. Germline V gene sequence: CDR1 SGDLS, CDR2 YYNGEE. The chain's CDR3 is CASSPRTSGSYEQYF. DNA for the CDR3: TGTGCCAGCAGCCCCCGGACTAGCGGGAGTTACGAGCAGTACTTC.

This chain uses TRBV24-1 with TRBJ2-1, with 9 bases fitting TRBD2. V lost 4 bases to trimming and J lost 6 bases; unmatched junction nucleotides: 6. Germline lookup yields CDR1 KGHDR and CDR2 SFDVKD. CDR3 length: 15 amino acids. CDR3 region: CATSDSGRTFNEQFF. Here the CDR3 DNA reads TGTGCCACCAGTGACAGCGGGAGGACCTTCAATGAGCAGTTCTTC.

J is TRBJ1-6 and V is TRBV2; the match to TRBD1 covers 7 bases. J gave up 7 bases and V 7 bases, and 7 bases lay outside the gene matches. This CDR3 is 14 amino acids long. The germline V gene encodes CDR1 SNHLY and CDR2 FYNNEI. CDR3 residues: CASTYGTENSPLHF. As DNA, the CDR3 is TGTGCCAGCACTTATGGGACAGAGAATTCACCCCTCCACTTT.

The chain joins TRBV3-1 (or the pseudogene TRBV3-2) to TRBJ1-1, with a weak D call TRBD1 (5 bases). Germline assignment: CDR1 LGHDT and CDR2 YNNKEL (reference sequence). This CDR3 is 14 amino acids long. V lost 6 bases and J lost 1, with 12 bases in between. CDR3: CASRPYTGNTEAFF. CDR3 coding DNA: TGTGCCAGCAGACCTTATACAGGGAACACTGAAGCTTTCTTT.

This chain connects TRBV19 to TRBJ1-2; 7 nucleotides line up with TRBD1. The junction had 3 bases not matched to a gene; V was cut back by 4 bases and J by 4 bases. The CDR3 covers 13 residues. Germline V lookup: CDR1 LNHDA, CDR2 SQIVND (reference sequence). The CDR3 here is CASSSQGVYGYTF. The CDR3 DNA reads as TGTGCCAGTAGTAGCCAGGGGGTCTATGGCTACACCTTC.

As regards this clone: The junction does not match germline at one end; this may be a read error. The chain is built from TRBV2 and TRBJ2-3; a weak D match, TRBD2 (6 bases). The CDR3 covers 11 residues. Germline V gene lookup returns CDR1 SNHLY and CDR2 FYNNEI. CDR3 sequence: CASRAGLDDHF. The CDR3 nucleotides read TGTGCCAGCAGGGCGGGACTCGACGATCATTTT.